This T cell receptor (beta chain) was documented in a study of graft-versus-host responses after intestinal transplantation. Repertoires were generated with immunoSEQ multiplex PCR, while TCRdb's copy carries only in-frame clones and drops some. The sample has roughly 16,000 clones; about 80% are singletons. The CDR3 runs to 12 residues. Trimming removed 2 bases at V and 4 bases at J, with 5 bases between. Germline V lookup: CDR1 SEHNR, CDR2 FQNEAQ (reference sequence). Lymphocytes from graft epithelium and lamina propria were isolated. Comment on this clone: Additional DNA sequences in this sample encode the identical CDR3.

The TCR was taken from a human patient who received an intestinal transplant, so some T cells may come from the graft donor. V usage is TRBV7-9 and J usage is TRBJ2-5; D is ambiguous. This material consisted of ileum tissue, taken about 19 months after intestinal transplantation. CDR3 protein: CASSLLGETQYF. In nucleotides, the CDR3 is TGTGCCAGCAGCTTATTGGGAGAGACCCAGTACTTC.